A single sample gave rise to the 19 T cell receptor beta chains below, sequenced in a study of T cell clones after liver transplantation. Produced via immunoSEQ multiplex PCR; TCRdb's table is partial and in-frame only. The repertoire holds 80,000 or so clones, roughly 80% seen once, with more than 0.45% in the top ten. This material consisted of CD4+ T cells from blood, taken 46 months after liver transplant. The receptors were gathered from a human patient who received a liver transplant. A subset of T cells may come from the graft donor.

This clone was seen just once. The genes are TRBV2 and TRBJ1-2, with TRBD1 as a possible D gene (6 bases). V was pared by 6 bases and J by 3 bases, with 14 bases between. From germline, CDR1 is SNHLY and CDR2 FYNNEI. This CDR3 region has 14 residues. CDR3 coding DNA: TGTGCCAGCAGACGTACGGACAGATACTATGGCTACACCTTC. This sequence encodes CASRRTDRYYGYTF. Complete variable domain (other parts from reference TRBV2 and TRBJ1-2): EPEVTQTPSHQVTQMGQEVILRCVPISNHLYFYWYRQILGQKVEFLVSFYNNEISEKSEIFDDQFSVERPDGSNFTLKIRSTKLEDSAMYFCASRRTDRYYGYTFGSGTRLTVV.

The CDR3 loop reads CSGTIGVGTDTQYF. The CDR3 nucleotides are TGCAGCGGGACTATTGGAGTAGGCACAGATACGCAGTATTTT. The chain uses TRBV29-1 and TRBJ2-3; D may be TRBD2 (6 bases). The CDR3 extends over 14 amino acids. The germline V gene encodes CDR1 SQVTM and CDR2 ANQGSEA. V was pared by 7 bases and J by 1 base, with 15 bases between.

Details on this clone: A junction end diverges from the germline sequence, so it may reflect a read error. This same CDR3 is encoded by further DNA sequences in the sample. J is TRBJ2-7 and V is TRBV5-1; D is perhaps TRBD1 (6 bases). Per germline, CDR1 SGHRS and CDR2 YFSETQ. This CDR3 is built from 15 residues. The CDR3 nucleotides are TGCGCCAGCAGCTTGGTGCCAGGGGTCTCCTACGAGCAGTACTTT. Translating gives CASSLVPGVSYEQYF.

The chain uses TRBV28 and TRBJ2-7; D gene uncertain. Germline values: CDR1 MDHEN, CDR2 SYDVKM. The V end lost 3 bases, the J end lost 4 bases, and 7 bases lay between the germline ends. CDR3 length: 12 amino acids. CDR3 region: CASSFPFYEQYF. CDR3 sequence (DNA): TGTGCCAGCAGTTTCCCGTTTTACGAGCAGTACTTC.

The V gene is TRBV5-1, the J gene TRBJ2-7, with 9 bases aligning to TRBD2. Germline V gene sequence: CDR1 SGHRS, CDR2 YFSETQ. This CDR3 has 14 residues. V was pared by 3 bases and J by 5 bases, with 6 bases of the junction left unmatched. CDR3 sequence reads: CASSYSGRSDEQYF. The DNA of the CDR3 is TGCGCCAGCAGCTATAGCGGGAGAAGCGACGAGCAGTACTTC.

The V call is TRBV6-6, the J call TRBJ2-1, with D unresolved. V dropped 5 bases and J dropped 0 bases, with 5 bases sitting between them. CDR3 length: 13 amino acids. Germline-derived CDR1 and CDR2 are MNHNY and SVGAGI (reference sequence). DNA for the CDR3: TGTGCCAGCAGTCCCGGCTCCTACAATGAGCAGTTCTTC. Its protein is CASSPGSYNEQFF.

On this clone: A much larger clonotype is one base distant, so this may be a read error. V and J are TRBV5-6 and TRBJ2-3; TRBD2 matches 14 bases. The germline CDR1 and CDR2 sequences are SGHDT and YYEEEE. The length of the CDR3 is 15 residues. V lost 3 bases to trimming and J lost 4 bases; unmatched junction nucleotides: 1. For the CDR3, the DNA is TGTGCCAGCAGCTCGGGACTAGCGGGAGCAGATACGCAGTATTTT. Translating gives CASSSGLAGADTQYF.

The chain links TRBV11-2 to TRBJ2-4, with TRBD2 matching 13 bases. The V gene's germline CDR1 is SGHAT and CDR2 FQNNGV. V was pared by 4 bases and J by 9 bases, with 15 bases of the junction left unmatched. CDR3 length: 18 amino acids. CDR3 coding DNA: TGTGCCAGCAGCTCGCCCAAAACTAGCGGGAGGGCCGTAATCATTCAGTACTTC. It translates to CASSSPKTSGRAVIIQYF. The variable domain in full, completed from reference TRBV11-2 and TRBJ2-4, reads EAGVAQSPRYKIIEKRQSVAFWCNPISGHATLYWYQQILGQGPKLLIQFQNNGVVDDSQLPKDRFSAERLKGVDSTLKIQPAKLEDSAVYLCASSSPKTSGRAVIIQYFGAGTRLSVL.

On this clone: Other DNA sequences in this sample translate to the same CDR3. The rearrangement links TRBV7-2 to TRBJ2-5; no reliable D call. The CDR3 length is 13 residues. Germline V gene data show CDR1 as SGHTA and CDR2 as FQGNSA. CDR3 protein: CASRVYVEETQYF. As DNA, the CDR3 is TGTGCTTCCCGGGTGTACGTGGAAGAGACCCAGTACTTC. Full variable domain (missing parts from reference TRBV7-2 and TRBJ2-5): GAGVSQSPSNKVTEKGKDVELRCDPISGHTALYWYRQSLGQGLEFLIYFQGNSAPDKSGLPSDRFSAERTGGSVSTLTIQRTQQEDSAVYLCASRVYVEETQYFGPGTRLLVL.

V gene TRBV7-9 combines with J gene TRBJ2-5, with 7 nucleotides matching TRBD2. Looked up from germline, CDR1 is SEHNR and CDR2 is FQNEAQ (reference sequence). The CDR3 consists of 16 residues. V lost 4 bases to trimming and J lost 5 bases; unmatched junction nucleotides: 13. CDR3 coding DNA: TGTGCCAGCAGCTCCCGTTGGGGCGGGAGAGTGGAGACCCAGTACTTC. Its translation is CASSSRWGGRVETQYF.

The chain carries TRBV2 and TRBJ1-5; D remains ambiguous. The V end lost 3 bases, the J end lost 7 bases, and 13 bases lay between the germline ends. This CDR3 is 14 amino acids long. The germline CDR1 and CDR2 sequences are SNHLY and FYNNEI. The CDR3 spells CASSDLGPQQPQHF. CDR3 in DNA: TGTGCCAGCAGTGATCTTGGGCCGCAACAGCCCCAGCATTTT.

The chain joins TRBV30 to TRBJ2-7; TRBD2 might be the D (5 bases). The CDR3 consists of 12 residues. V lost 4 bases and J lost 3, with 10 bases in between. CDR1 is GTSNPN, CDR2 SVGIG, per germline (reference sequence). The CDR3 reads CAWKVGGYEQYF. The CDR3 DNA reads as TGTGCCTGGAAGGTAGGAGGCTACGAGCAGTACTTC.

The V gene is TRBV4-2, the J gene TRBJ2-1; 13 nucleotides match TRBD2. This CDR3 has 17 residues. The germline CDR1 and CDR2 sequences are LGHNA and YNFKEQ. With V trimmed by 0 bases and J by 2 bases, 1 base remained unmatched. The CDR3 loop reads CASSQELAGGTYNEQFF. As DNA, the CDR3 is TGTGCCAGCAGCCAAGAACTAGCGGGAGGGACCTACAATGAGCAGTTCTTC.

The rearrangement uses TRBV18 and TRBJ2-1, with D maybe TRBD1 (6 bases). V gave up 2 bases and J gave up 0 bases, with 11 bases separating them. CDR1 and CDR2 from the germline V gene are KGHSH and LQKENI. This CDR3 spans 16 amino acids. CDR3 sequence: CASSPSGTSSYNEQFF. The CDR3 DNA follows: TGTGCCAGCTCACCATCCGGGACAAGCTCCTACAATGAGCAGTTCTTC.

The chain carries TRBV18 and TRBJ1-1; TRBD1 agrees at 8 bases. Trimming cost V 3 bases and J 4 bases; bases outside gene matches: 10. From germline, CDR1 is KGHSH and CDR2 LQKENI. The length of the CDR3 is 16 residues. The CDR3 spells CASSPRQGRGGTEAFF. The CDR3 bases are TGTGCCAGCTCACCTAGACAGGGGCGCGGGGGCACTGAAGCTTTCTTT.

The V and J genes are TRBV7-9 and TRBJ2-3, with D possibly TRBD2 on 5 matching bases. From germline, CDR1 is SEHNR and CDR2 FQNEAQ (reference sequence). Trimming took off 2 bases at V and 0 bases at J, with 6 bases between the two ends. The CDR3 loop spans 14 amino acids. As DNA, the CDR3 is TGTGCCAGCAGCTTACGGACTAGCACAGATACGCAGTATTTT. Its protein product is CASSLRTSTDTQYF.

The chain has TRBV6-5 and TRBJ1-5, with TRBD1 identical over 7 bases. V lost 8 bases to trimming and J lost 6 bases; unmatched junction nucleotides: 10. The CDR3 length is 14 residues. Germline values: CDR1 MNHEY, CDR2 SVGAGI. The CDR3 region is CASSGGGFSQPQHF. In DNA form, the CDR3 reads TGTGCCAGCTCGGGAGGGGGCTTCAGTCAGCCCCAGCATTTT.

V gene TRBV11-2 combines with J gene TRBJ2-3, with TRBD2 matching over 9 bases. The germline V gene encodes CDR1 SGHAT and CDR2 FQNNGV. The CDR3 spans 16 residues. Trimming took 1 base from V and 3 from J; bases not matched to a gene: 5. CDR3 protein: CASSLGLAGRTDTQYF. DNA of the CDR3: TGTGCCAGCAGCTTAGGGCTAGCGGGACGTACAGATACGCAGTATTTT.

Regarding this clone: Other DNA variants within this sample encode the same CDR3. The CDR3 spells CASSLGPLNEQFF. CDR3 nucleotide sequence: TGCGCCAGCAGCTTGGGCCCCCTCAATGAGCAGTTCTTC. This rearrangement joins TRBV5-1 to TRBJ2-1, with D unresolved. CDR1 and CDR2 from the germline V gene are SGHRS and YFSETQ. Deletions cut 0 bases from V and 6 bases from J, with 7 bases between. The CDR3 runs to 13 residues.